A selection of T cell receptor beta chains follows, all from one sample in a study of human T cells and chemical hapten exposure. TCRdb passed the RACE reads through MiXCR, listing each CDR3 protein once. In the table there are some 340,000 distinct CDR3 sequences, roughly 6.9% of which are singletons. Material: whole blood, obtained in connection with sensitization to the hapten diphenylcyclopropenone (DPC). The receptors originated from a woman aged 18 to 35 with alopecia areata. Some clones in this sample may be carry-over from other donors' samples. Both conserved end residues are part of each CDR3. A D gene is named only where the DNA matches it firmly. Where a row states a size, it is once, few, many or the class of an expanded clone; other rows omit it.

J	D	V	size	DNA	CDR3
TRBJ2-6	-	TRBV6-2/TRBV6-3	-	TGTGCCAGCAGTCGCGGTATCTCTGGGGCCAACGTCCTGACTTTC	CASSRGISGANVLTF
TRBJ2-1	-	TRBV6-5	many	TGTGCCAGCAGCCGGACCCCAGAGGATTACAATGAGCAGTTCTTC	CASSRTPEDYNEQFF
TRBJ2-5	TRBD1	TRBV18	-	TGTGCCAGCTCACCGTCGAACAGGGGCATATACCGCCCCCAAGAGACCCAGTACTTC	CASSPSNRGIYRPQETQYF
TRBJ1-4	-	TRBV4-3	many	TGCGCCAGCAGCCAAGATGGTACCCTGGAAGTTGAAAAACTGTTTTTT	CASSQDGTLEVEKLFF
TRBJ2-3	-	TRBV7-2	few	TGTGCCAGCAGCTTAGCGCCCCCTATGTGGGGGGCAAGCACAGATACGCAGTATTTT	CASSLAPPMWGASTDTQYF
TRBJ2-3	-	TRBV7-9	many	TGTGCCAGCAGCGAGGAATCAGATACGCAGTATTTT	CASSEESDTQYF
TRBJ2-3	TRBD2	TRBV6-1	many	TGTGCCGGTAACGGGGGGGAGACAGATACGCAGTATTTT	CAGNGGETDTQYF
TRBJ1-2	-	TRBV4-2	few	TGTGCCAGCAGCCAAGTGGGAGGGCCGGGGGACTATGGCTACACCTTC	CASSQVGGPGDYGYTF
TRBJ2-7	-	TRBV7-6	few	TGTGCCAGCAGCGCCACGAGTCGCTCCTACGAGCAGTACTTC	CASSATSRSYEQYF
TRBJ2-3	TRBD1	TRBV7-6	many	TGTGCCAGCAGCTACCAAAGCTCGACAGGGCGGACAGATACGCAGTATTTT	CASSYQSSTGRTDTQYF
TRBJ2-3	TRBD2	TRBV7-9	few	TGTGCCAGCAGCCTTGGGACTAGCGGGGTCACCTTGGCAGATACGCAGTATTTT	CASSLGTSGVTLADTQYF
TRBJ2-7	TRBD2	TRBV6-5	few	TGTGCCAGCAGTTACATGGGGGGGTCCTACGAGCAGTACTTC	CASSYMGGSYEQYF
TRBJ1-3	-	TRBV6-6	-	TGTGCCAGCAGTGCCCGGCTCAGGGGTGCAGGAAACACCATATATTTT	CASSARLRGAGNTIYF
TRBJ2-7	-	TRBV5-1	many	TGCGCCAGCAGCTTGAACCGGAACGAGCAGTACTTC	CASSLNRNEQYF
TRBJ1-5	-	TRBV6-1	many	TGTGCCAGCAGCGTGACAGCCCATCAGCCCCAGCATTTT	CASSVTAHQPQHF
TRBJ2-7	TRBD1	TRBV15	many	TGTGCCACCAGCAGAGGGGACAGCCTCTACGAGCAGTACTTC	CATSRGDSLYEQYF
TRBJ2-3	-	TRBV4-1	-	TGCGCTAACGGAGGGGTAGCGGACACAGATACGCAGTATTTT	CANGGVADTDTQYF
TRBJ2-1	TRBD2	TRBV6-5	few	TGTGCCAGCAGTTACTCTGCCCCTAGCGGCTTCTACAATGAGCAGTTCTTC	CASSYSAPSGFYNEQFF
TRBJ1-3	-	TRBV20-1	-	TGCAGTGCTAGAGACCCGAAAGGGGCTGGAAACACCATATATTTT	CSARDPKGAGNTIYF
TRBJ2-6	-	TRBV6-5	-	TGTGCCAGCAGCGTGACGCCGGGAAGCTCTGGGGCCAACGTCCTGACTTTC	CASSVTPGSSGANVLTF
TRBJ2-1	-	TRBV20-1	-	TGCAGTGCCACATCTAGCTCCTACAATGAGCAGTTCTTC	CSATSSSYNEQFF
TRBJ1-1	TRBD1	TRBV20-1	few	TGCAGTGCTAGATGGGACAGAAAGGTTAACACTGAAGCTTTCTTT	CSARWDRKVNTEAFF
TRBJ2-7	-	TRBV6-2/TRBV6-3	many	TGTGCCAGCAGTTACGTTGGGAGATTAAACGAGCAGTACTTC	CASSYVGRLNEQYF
TRBJ2-3	-	TRBV7-2	many	TGTGCCAGCAGTCCGGACAGCACAGATACGCAGTATTTT	CASSPDSTDTQYF
TRBJ1-5	-	TRBV4-1	few	TGCGCCAGCAGCCAGGTGCAGTGGAGCAATCAGCCCCAGCATTTT	CASSQVQWSNQPQHF
TRBJ1-1	-	TRBV7-3	-	TGTGCCAGCAGCCCAGGAGTCAGGGGAGGAGTCACTGAAGCTTTCTTT	CASSPGVRGGVTEAFF
TRBJ1-5	TRBD1	TRBV28	-	TGTGCCAGCAGTTTATTCTCCGGGACAGGCTTAAATCAGCCCCAGCATTTT	CASSLFSGTGLNQPQHF
TRBJ1-1	-	TRBV29-1	few	TGCAGCGTTGCCCCTTCGGGGAACACTGAAGCTTTCTTT	CSVAPSGNTEAFF
TRBJ1-1	-	TRBV29-1	few	TGCAGCGTTGTGGTGACAGCTGAAGCTTTCTTT	CSVVVTAEAFF
TRBJ1-2	-	TRBV5-5	-	TGTGCCAGCAGCACTATGACATCTGGCTACACCTTC	CASSTMTSGYTF
TRBJ2-7	-	TRBV12-3/TRBV12-4	few	TGTGCCAGCAGTTTAAATGGGGGTTCCTACGAGCAGTACTTC	CASSLNGGSYEQYF
TRBJ1-4	-	TRBV20-1	few	TGCAGTGCGACAAGGGCAGGGAGTGAAAAACTGTTTTTT	CSATRAGSEKLFF
TRBJ2-4	TRBD1	TRBV5-1	many	TGCGCCAGCAGCTTGGGACAGGGTTATGACATTCAGTACTTC	CASSLGQGYDIQYF
TRBJ2-2	-	TRBV10-3	many	TGTGCCATCAGTGAGCCTGGAAGAAGGGCGGGAACCGGGGAGCTGTTTTTT	CAISEPGRRAGTGELFF
TRBJ2-1	-	TRBV6-2/TRBV6-3	few	TGTGCCAGCAGTTACGGGCAGTCCTACAATGAGCAGTTCTTC	CASSYGQSYNEQFF
TRBJ1-6	-	TRBV3-1	few	TGTGCCAGTTCCTTTACAGGGAGGGAGTATAATTCACCCCTCCACTTT	CASSFTGREYNSPLHF
TRBJ2-5	-	TRBV18	many	TGTGCCAGCTCACCAACCCAGCAAGAGACCCAGTACTTC	CASSPTQQETQYF
TRBJ1-1	TRBD1	TRBV6-5	few	TGTGCCAGCAACCCGACAGGGCCTAACACTGAAGCTTTCTTT	CASNPTGPNTEAFF
TRBJ2-5	TRBD2	TRBV7-8	-	TGTGCCAGCAGCTTAGCTTTAGATAAAGGACTAGCGGGTTTGGCCCAGTACTTC	CASSLALDKGLAGLAQYF
TRBJ2-1	TRBD1	TRBV10-3	few	TGTGCCATCAGTGAGTCGGGACAGGGGGCAGGGGATGAGCAGTTCTTC	CAISESGQGAGDEQFF
TRBJ2-2	TRBD1	TRBV7-2	-	TGTGCCAGCAGCGTGGGACAGGGGCACACCGGGGAGCTGTTTTTT	CASSVGQGHTGELFF
TRBJ2-7	TRBD1	TRBV27	-	TGTGCCAGCAGGGGCCTTCAGACAGGGCCAGCCTACGAGCAGTACTTC	CASRGLQTGPAYEQYF
TRBJ2-3	-	TRBV2	few	TGTGCCAGCAGCCCCGACAGGAGTCAAACAGATACGCAGTATTTT	CASSPDRSQTDTQYF
TRBJ2-3	TRBD2	TRBV29-1	many	TGCAGCGTCCCGATCGGGACTAGCGGGGGTGTGCAGTATTTT	CSVPIGTSGGVQYF
TRBJ1-5	-	TRBV6-2/TRBV6-3	many	TGTGCCAGCAGTCCGCAGGGACCTAGCAATCAGCCCCAGCATTTT	CASSPQGPSNQPQHF
TRBJ1-2	-	TRBV7-2	few	TGTGCCAGCAGCTTAGGGGGTCAGGGTCGCGGCTACACCTTC	CASSLGGQGRGYTF
TRBJ1-2	-	TRBV6-5	-	TGTGCCAGCAGTCCTAGATTTTTGGATGGCTACACCTTC	CASSPRFLDGYTF
TRBJ2-2	-	TRBV7-2	few	TGTGCCAGCAGGAAAGGGAGGACGAACACCGGGGAGCTGTTTTTT	CASRKGRTNTGELFF
TRBJ1-2	TRBD1	TRBV4-1	many	TGCGCCAGCAGCCAAGAAACAGGGGGTGGCTATGGCTACACCTTC	CASSQETGGGYGYTF
TRBJ1-2	TRBD1	TRBV6-6	-	TGTGCCAGCATTAACCGGGACAGGGCTAACTATGGCTACACCTTC	CASINRDRANYGYTF
TRBJ1-1	-	TRBV5-6	-	TGTGCCAGCAGCTTTGACAGCCCAGAAGCTTTCTTT	CASSFDSPEAFF